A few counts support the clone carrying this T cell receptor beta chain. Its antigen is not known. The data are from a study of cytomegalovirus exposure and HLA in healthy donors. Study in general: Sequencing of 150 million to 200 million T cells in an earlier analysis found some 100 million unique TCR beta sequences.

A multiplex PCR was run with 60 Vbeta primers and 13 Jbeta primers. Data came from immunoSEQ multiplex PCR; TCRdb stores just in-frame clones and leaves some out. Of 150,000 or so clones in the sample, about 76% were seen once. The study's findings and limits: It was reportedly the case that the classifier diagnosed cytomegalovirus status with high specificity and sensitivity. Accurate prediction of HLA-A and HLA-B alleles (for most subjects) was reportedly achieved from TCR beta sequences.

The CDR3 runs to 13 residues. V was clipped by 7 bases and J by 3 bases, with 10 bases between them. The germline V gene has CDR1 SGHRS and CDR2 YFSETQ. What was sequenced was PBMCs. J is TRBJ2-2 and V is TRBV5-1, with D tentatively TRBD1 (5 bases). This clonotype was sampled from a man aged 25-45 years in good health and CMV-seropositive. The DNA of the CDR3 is TGCGCCAGCTCCTTAGGGGACACCGGGGAGCTGTTTTTT. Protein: CASSLGDTGELFF.